This TCR beta chain was sequenced during a study of PD-L1 blockade in urothelial cancer. The time point: peripheral blood 6 weeks after treatment start. Method: immunoSEQ multiplex PCR; TCRdb's copy keeps in-frame clones and lacks some. The table has around 100,000 clones, around 90% seen once. CDR1 SGDLS and CDR2 YYNGEE come from the germline V gene. The CDR3 is 15 residues long. V was pared by 4 bases and J by 2 bases, with 7 bases of the junction left unmatched. A single count supports this clone. The genes are TRBV9 and TRBJ1-1, with 8 bases matching TRBD1. The source of this sequence is a man in his 60s with urothelial cancer. This material consisted of PBMCs, taken around atezolizumab (anti-PD-L1) treatment. The CDR3 loop is CASSPRQGSNTEAFF. The CDR3 region has the DNA TGTGCCAGCAGCCCCCGACAGGGGAGCAACACTGAAGCTTTCTTT.